This T cell receptor (beta chain) was sequenced for a study of cytomegalovirus exposure and HLA in healthy donors. Study-wide background: Prior work identified some 120 million unique TCR beta sequences in some 180 million T cells. Overall study results and limits: Upon later analysis, HLA-associated TCR beta chains proved more clonally expanded than other, equally common chains.

Germline-derived CDR1 and CDR2 are SGDLS and YYNGEE. Unmatched junction bases numbered 6, after V lost 2 bases and J lost 5 bases. The CDR3 sequence is 15 residues long. As to this clone: The antigen is not known.

This PCR relied on a set of 60 Vbeta primers and 13 Jbeta primers. Profiled with immunoSEQ multiplex PCR; TCRdb holds only in-frame clones, not every one. The sample data list 150,000 to 200,000 clones. What was sequenced was PBMCs. The receptor was derived from a woman aged 18-29 years in good health and CMV-seropositive. The chain is built from TRBV9 and TRBJ1-2; TRBD1 matches at 10 bases. The CDR3 spells CASSVGTGEGYGYTF. CDR3 coding DNA: TGTGCCAGCAGCGTCGGGACAGGGGAAGGATATGGCTACACCTTC.